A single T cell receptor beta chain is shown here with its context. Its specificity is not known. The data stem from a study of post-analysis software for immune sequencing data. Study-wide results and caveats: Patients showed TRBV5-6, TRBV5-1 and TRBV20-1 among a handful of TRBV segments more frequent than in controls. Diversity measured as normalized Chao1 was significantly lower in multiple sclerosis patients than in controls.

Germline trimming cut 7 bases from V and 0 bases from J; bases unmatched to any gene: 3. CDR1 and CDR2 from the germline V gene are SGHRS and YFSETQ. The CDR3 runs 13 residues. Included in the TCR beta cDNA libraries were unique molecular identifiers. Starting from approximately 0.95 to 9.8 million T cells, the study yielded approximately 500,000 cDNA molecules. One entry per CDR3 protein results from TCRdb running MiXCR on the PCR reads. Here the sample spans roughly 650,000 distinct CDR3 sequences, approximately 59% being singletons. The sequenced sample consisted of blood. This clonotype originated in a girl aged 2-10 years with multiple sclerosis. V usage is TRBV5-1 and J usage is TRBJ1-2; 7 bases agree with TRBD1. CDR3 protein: CASWGQTNYGYTF. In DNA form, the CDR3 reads TGCGCCAGCTGGGGACAGACTAACTATGGCTACACCTTC.